A single sample is the source of the 2 T cell receptor beta chains below, sequenced in a study of cytomegalovirus exposure and HLA in healthy donors. The PCR made use of 60 Vbeta and 13 Jbeta primers. Measured with immunoSEQ multiplex PCR; TCRdb has only the in-frame clones, and not every one. This table has 110,000 to 150,000 clones, approximately 80% appearing once. Input material: PBMCs. The receptors shown here come from a woman aged 18-29 years in good health and CMV-seropositive.

The table lists this clone with a few counts. The chain joins TRBV9 to TRBJ1-2, with TRBD1 matching 7 bases. The CDR3 runs to 15 residues. V dropped 3 bases and J dropped 8; count of bases not matched to a gene: 13. The germline V gene encodes CDR1 SGDLS and CDR2 YYNGEE. The CDR3 coding sequence is TGTGCCAGCAGCGCCTCACAGGGGTGGGCAGGAGGCTACACCTTC. This translates into CASSASQGWAGGYTF.

The chain recombines TRBV7-9 with TRBJ1-2; the D is unclear. Trimming removed 4 bases at V and 4 bases at J, with 10 bases between. From germline, CDR1 is SEHNR and CDR2 FQNEAQ (reference sequence). The CDR3 has 13 residues. The CDR3 DNA is TGTGCCAGCAGCTCTATGGTAGTCTATGGCTACACCTTC. This translates into CASSSMVVYGYTF.